These 13 T cell receptor beta chains came from one sample sequenced in a study of Ad26.COV2.S vaccination and SARS-CoV-2 variants. Here immunoSEQ multiplex PCR was the method, and the copy in TCRdb shows in-frame clones only, minus some. This table has roughly 300,000 clones, around nine tenths appearing once. Treatment given: roughly 18 received Ad26.COV2.S at low or high dose, single or two shots; several received placebo; per-sample allocation not given. Following the first vaccine or placebo injection, samples were taken on day 63. The source material was peripheral blood, sampled in a trial of Ad26.COV2.S vaccine versus placebo. The source is a person between 18 and 65 years old who received the Ad26.COV2.S COVID-19 vaccine or a placebo.

This sequence joins TRBV11-2 and TRBJ2-3, with unresolved D. The length of the CDR3 is 12 residues. The V gene's germline CDR1 is SGHAT and CDR2 FQNNGV. V lost 4 bases, J lost 3 bases, and 5 bases lay in between. The CDR3 DNA follows: TGTGCCAGCAGCTCATTTACAGATACGCAGTATTTT. It codes for CASSSFTDTQYF.

The rearrangement uses TRBV9 and TRBJ1-4, with D unclear. This CDR3 has 16 residues. Looked up from germline, CDR1 is SGDLS and CDR2 is YYNGEE. The V end lost 3 bases, the J end lost 3 bases, and 15 bases lay between the germline ends. CDR3 amino acids: CASSALSGPSNEKLFF. CDR3 DNA: TGTGCCAGCAGCGCACTCTCGGGCCCCTCTAATGAAAAACTGTTTTTT.

The chain links TRBV18 to TRBJ2-5; D possibly matches TRBD1 or TRBD2 (5 bases each). Trimming stripped 5 bases from V and 3 bases from J, with 10 bases between. This CDR3 spans 13 amino acids. The germline V gene encodes CDR1 KGHSH and CDR2 LQKENI. The CDR3 sequence is CASSLLGEETQYF. CDR3 DNA sequence: TGTGCCAGCTCATTACTGGGGGAAGAGACCCAGTACTTC.

V is TRBV6-5 and J is TRBJ2-7; 9 bases match TRBD1. CDR3 size: 14 residues. V lost 6 bases, J lost 4 bases, and 7 bases stayed unmatched. Germline values: CDR1 MNHEY, CDR2 SVGAGI. The CDR3 bases are TGTGCCAGCAGGATCGGGACAGGGTTATACGAGCAGTACTTC. Amino acid sequence: CASRIGTGLYEQYF.

The chain links TRBV28 to TRBJ2-7, with TRBD2 as a possible D gene (5 bases). Trimming stripped 2 bases from V and 4 bases from J, with 15 bases between. The CDR3 has 15 amino acids. Germline CDR1 is MDHEN and CDR2 is SYDVKM. DNA for the CDR3: TGTGCCAGCAGTTTAGTCCACCCGGGGTTATACGAGCAGTACTTC. It yields the protein CASSLVHPGLYEQYF.

The chain uses TRBV28 and TRBJ1-4; possibly TRBD1 for D (5 bases). Germline CDR1 MDHEN, CDR2 SYDVKM. CDR3 length equals 14 residues. V lost 8 bases, J lost 3 bases, and 13 bases lay in between. The CDR3 bases are TGTGCCAGCCGCCCCGGGGGTGCTAATGAAAAACTGTTTTTT. Protein: CASRPGGANEKLFF. Full variable domain (rest looked up from reference TRBV28 and TRBJ1-4): DVKVTQSSRYLVKRTGEKVFLECVQDMDHENMFWYRQDPGLGLRLIYFSYDVKMKEKGDIPEGYSVSREKKERFSLILESASTNQTSMYLCASRPGGANEKLFFGSGTQLSVL.

This chain links TRBV4-1 with TRBJ2-5, with TRBD2 identical over 14 bases. This CDR3 spans 17 amino acids. V dropped 2 bases and J dropped 3; count of bases not matched to a gene: 5. Germline V CDR1 and CDR2: MGHRA, YSYEKL. This CDR3 is CASSQKPGLAGEETQYF. CDR3 DNA sequence: TGCGCCAGCAGCCAAAAACCGGGACTAGCGGGGGAAGAGACCCAGTACTTC.

This chain connects TRBV2 to TRBJ2-1; D not resolved. The length of the CDR3 is 11 residues. Germline V gene data show CDR1 as SNHLY and CDR2 as FYNNEI. V was clipped by 3 bases and J by 7 bases, with 4 bases between them. This CDR3 is CASSELNEQFF. The CDR3 coding sequence is TGTGCCAGCAGTGAGTTGAATGAGCAGTTCTTC.

This chain connects TRBV9 to TRBJ2-1; TRBD2 might be the D (6 bases). V lost 3 bases, J lost 8 bases, and 27 bases lay in between. Germline loops: CDR1 SGDLS, CDR2 YYNGEE. The CDR3 has 18 residues. CDR3: CASSAPDNRDWGFDEQFF. The DNA of the CDR3 is TGTGCCAGCAGCGCTCCGGACAACCGGGACTGGGGGTTCGATGAGCAGTTCTTC.

The rearrangement joins TRBV10-3 to TRBJ1-4; 8 nucleotides align to TRBD1. Trimming at V came to 3 bases and at J to 8 bases, leaving 2 bases not matched to a gene. CDR1 and CDR2 from the germline V gene are ENHRY and SYGVKD. This CDR3 region has 13 residues. This CDR3 is CAISDGDREKLFF. In nucleotides, the CDR3 is TGTGCCATCAGTGACGGGGACAGGGAAAAACTGTTTTTT.

In the case of this clone: An end of the junction differs from the germline gene, which may be a read error. The chain links TRBV7-3 to TRBJ2-7, with 10 bases aligning to TRBD1. The CDR3 sequence is 16 residues long. Germline V lookup: CDR1 SGHTA, CDR2 FQGTGA. The CDR3 DNA reads as TGTGCCAGCAGCCTAACCACCGGGACAGGGGCCTACGAGCAGTACTTC. It encodes CASSLTTGTGAYEQYF.

The gene calls are TRBV5-1 and TRBJ1-4, with TRBD1 identical over 11 bases. This CDR3 has 14 amino acids. CDR1 and CDR2 (germline): SGHRS, YFSETQ. The V gene end was trimmed by 3 bases and the J gene end by 5 bases; junction bases not matched to a gene: 0. The CDR3 sequence: CASSWTGGNEKLFF. The CDR3, as DNA: TGCGCCAGCAGCTGGACAGGGGGCAATGAAAAACTGTTTTTT.

The chain employs TRBV9 and TRBJ2-2; 11 nucleotides match TRBD1. CDR3 length: 16 residues. Losses at the gene ends were 4 bases for V and 6 bases for J; bases not matched to a gene: 8. Germline V CDR1 and CDR2: SGDLS, YYNGEE. The CDR3 is CASSPRRGQGAGELFF. Here the CDR3 DNA reads TGTGCCAGCAGCCCGAGGAGGGGACAGGGGGCCGGGGAGCTGTTTTTT.